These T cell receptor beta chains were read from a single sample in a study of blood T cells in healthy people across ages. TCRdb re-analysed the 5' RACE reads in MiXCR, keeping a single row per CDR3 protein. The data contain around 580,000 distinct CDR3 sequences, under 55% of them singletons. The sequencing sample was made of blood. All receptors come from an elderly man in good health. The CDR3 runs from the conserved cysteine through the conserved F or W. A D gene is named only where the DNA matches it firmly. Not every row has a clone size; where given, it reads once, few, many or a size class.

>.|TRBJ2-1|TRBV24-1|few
TGTGCCACCAGTGATTCACGGGAACTAAGGTTTAATGAGCAGTTCTTC
CATSDSRELRFNEQFF
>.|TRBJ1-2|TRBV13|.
TGTGCCAGCAGCTTAGGGTTCGCCGGGTCTTACTATGGCTACACCTTC
CASSLGFAGSYYGYTF
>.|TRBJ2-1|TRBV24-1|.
TGTGCCACCAGTGATTCTAACCCTACTAGTGGAGGGTACAATGAGCAGTTCTTC
CATSDSNPTSGGYNEQFF
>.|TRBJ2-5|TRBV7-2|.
TGTGCCAGCAGCATACTTGGGGGAGAGACCCAGTACTTC
CASSILGGETQYF
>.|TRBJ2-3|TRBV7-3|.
TGTGCCAGCAGCTTATTCCTAGCAGATACGCAGTATTTT
CASSLFLADTQYF
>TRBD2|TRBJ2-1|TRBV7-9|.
TGTGTCAGCAGCCCCTGGGGGGAGGGGAATGAGCAGTTCTTC
CVSSPWGEGNEQFF
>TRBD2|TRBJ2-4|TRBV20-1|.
TGCAGTGCTAGGGCTAGCGGGAGAGGAGCCAAAAACATTCAGTACTTC
CSARASGRGAKNIQYF
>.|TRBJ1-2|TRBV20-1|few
TGCAGTGCAAGACAGTCTGACTATGGCTACACCTTC
CSARQSDYGYTF
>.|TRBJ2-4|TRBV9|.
TGTGCCAGCAGCCCATGGACGGGAGAGCAGTACTTC
CASSPWTGEQYF
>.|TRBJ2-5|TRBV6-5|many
TGTGCCAGCAGAGTGGATGTTCAGCAGGAGACCCAGTACTTC
CASRVDVQQETQYF
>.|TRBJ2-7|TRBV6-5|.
TGTGCCAGCAGTTTAGGAGTCCCTTCCTACAATGAGCAGTACTTC
CASSLGVPSYNEQYF
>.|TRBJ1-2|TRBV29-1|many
TGCAGCGTTGAAGAAGGACTTGGCTACACCTTC
CSVEEGLGYTF
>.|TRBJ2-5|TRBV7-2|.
TGTGCCAGCAGCTTACCCCCGCTCGCTAAGGGGCTGGGGGAGACCCAGTACTTC
CASSLPPLAKGLGETQYF
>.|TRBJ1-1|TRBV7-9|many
TGTGCCAGCAGCGCGACAGTGAACACTGAAGCTTTCTTT
CASSATVNTEAFF
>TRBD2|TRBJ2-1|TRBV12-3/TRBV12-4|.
TGTGCCAGCGGAACTAGCGACAATGAGCAGTTCTTC
CASGTSDNEQFF
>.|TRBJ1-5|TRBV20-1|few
TGCAGTGCTAGTCGTCGGGGGGCGGGCAATCAGCCCCAGCATTTT
CSASRRGAGNQPQHF
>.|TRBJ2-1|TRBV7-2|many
TGTGCCAGCAGCTTAGGGAACAATGAGCAGTTCTTC
CASSLGNNEQFF
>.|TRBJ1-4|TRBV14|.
TGTGCCAGCAGCCGGCGACAGCCTCCAACTAATGAAAAACTGTTTTTT
CASSRRQPPTNEKLFF
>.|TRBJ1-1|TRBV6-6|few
TGTGCCAGCAGTGTCCAGAGAACTGAAGCTTTCTTT
CASSVQRTEAFF
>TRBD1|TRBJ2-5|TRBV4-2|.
TGTGCCAGCAGCCGGAGAGGGACAGACCAAGAGACCCAGTACTTC
CASSRRGTDQETQYF
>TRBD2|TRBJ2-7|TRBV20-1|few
TGCAGTGCTAGAAAAGGGACTAGCGGAGCTTACGAGCAGTACTTC
CSARKGTSGAYEQYF
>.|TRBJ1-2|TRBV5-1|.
TGCGCCAGCAGCCCTCGGCCGAGTGAACGTCATGGCTACACCTTC
CASSPRPSERHGYTF
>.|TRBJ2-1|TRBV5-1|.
TGCGCCAGCAGCCCTCCTATAGGGCGCTCAACCAATGAGCAGTTCTTC
CASSPPIGRSTNEQFF
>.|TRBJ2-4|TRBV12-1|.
TGTGCCAGCAGCCCAACTAGCGGGAGGGCCGAGTACATTCAGTACTTC
CASSPTSGRAEYIQYF
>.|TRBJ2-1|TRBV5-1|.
TGCGCCAGCAGCGTGGAGGCTCTGGGGAGCAATGAGCAGTTCTTC
CASSVEALGSNEQFF
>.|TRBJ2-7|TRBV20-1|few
TGCAGTGCTAGTACGGTCAGACCCTACGAGCAGTACTTC
CSASTVRPYEQYF
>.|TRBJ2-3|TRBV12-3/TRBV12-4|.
TGTGCCAGCAGGAAAGGGGTCGGCGCAGATACGCAGTATTTT
CASRKGVGADTQYF
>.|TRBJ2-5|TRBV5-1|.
TGCGCCAGCAGCTTGGAGCTGACCCAAGAGACCCAGTACTTC
CASSLELTQETQYF
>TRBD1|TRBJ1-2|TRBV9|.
TGTGCCAGCAGCGTCCAGGGGGGAAACTATGGCTACACCTTC
CASSVQGGNYGYTF
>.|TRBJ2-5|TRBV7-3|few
TGTGCCAGCAGCTTATCCCTGCAAGAGACCCAGTACTTC
CASSLSLQETQYF
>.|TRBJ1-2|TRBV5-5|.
TGTGCCAGCAGCCTCGGAACATCTCTCGACTATGGCTACACCTTC
CASSLGTSLDYGYTF
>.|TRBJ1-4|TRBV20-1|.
TGCAGTGCTACGAGGTGGTCAGGCGGTAATGAAAAACTGTTTTTT
CSATRWSGGNEKLFF
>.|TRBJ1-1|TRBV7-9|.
TGTGCCAGCAGCTTAGAGCGGGTTAACACTGAAGCTTTCTTT
CASSLERVNTEAFF
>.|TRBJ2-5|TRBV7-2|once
TGTGCCAGCAGCCGAAGGAGGGAGACCCAGTACTTC
CASSRRRETQYF
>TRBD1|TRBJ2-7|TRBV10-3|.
TGTGCCATCAGGAAACTTGGGGACAGAGAAGGGTACTTC
CAIRKLGDREGYF
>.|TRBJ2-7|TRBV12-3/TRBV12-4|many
TGTGCCAGCAGTTTAGGTCCGGGACATACTTACGAGCAGTACTTC
CASSLGPGHTYEQYF
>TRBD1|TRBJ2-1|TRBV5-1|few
TGCGCCAGCAGCTTTGAGGGACAGGGCTACAATGAGCAGTTCTTC
CASSFEGQGYNEQFF
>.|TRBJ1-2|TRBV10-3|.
TGTGCCATCAGTGAGGCGCAGGCGAACTATGGCTACACCTTC
CAISEAQANYGYTF
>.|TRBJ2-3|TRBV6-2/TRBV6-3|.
TGTGCCAGCAGTTACCCGGCAACAGATACGCAGTATTTT
CASSYPATDTQYF
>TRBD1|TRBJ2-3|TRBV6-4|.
TGTGCCAGCAGTGAAGGGACAGGTGCAGATACGCAGTATTTT
CASSEGTGADTQYF
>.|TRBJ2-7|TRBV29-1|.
TGCAGCGCGTCGGGACACGGGGAGTACGAGCAGTACTTC
CSASGHGEYEQYF
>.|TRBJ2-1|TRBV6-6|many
TGTGCCAGCAGGAGGGGGGTGTCCTACAATGAGCAGTTCTTC
CASRRGVSYNEQFF
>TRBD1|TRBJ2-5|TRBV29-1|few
TGCAGCGTTCCTGGACAGGGGGCGACGGAGACCCAGTACTTC
CSVPGQGATETQYF
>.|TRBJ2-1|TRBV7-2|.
TGTGCCAGCAGCTTAGGGGGGTCGGGCAGCCGGTATGAGCAGTTCTTC
CASSLGGSGSRYEQFF
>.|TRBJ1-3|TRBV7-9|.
TGTGCCAGCAGCCCGCCGACAGGCCTCTCTGGAAACACCATATATTTT
CASSPPTGLSGNTIYF
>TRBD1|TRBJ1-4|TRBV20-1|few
TGCAGTGCTAGGAGGGGGGACAGGTGGGGGGGTGAGACTAATGAAAAACTGTTTTTT
CSARRGDRWGGETNEKLFF
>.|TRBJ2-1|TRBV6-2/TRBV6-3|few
TGTGCCAGCAGTTACAAGAAACACAATGAGCAGTTCTTC
CASSYKKHNEQFF
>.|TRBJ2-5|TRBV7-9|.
TGTGCCAGCAGCTTAGGGCAGGAGGCGGAGACCCAGTACTTC
CASSLGQEAETQYF
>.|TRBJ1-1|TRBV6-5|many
TGTGCCAGCAGCCGCTCCGACCGGGCCTGGAACACTGAAGCTTTCTTT
CASSRSDRAWNTEAFF
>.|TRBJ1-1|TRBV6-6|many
TGTGCCAGCAGACAGATGAACACTGAAGCTTTCTTT
CASRQMNTEAFF
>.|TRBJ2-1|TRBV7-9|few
TGTGCCAGCAGCTTACAGGGTTGGGACAATGAGCAGTTCTTC
CASSLQGWDNEQFF